Shown below are 9 T cell receptor beta chains from a single sample sequenced in a study of T cell responses to AZD1222 COVID-19 vaccine. The protocol was immunoSEQ multiplex PCR, while the TCRdb copy is restricted to in-frame clones and leaves out a portion. The sample records more than 150,000 clones, approximately 94% being singletons. Material: peripheral blood, obtained on day 0 of AZD1222 vaccination. These receptors were taken from an adult in good health.

The chain carries TRBV6-5 and TRBJ2-2, with 8 bases identical to TRBD1. The J segment lost 5 bases and the V segment lost 6 bases, leaving 5 bases of the junction unmatched. Germline CDR1 reads MNHEY; CDR2 reads SVGAGI. The CDR3 is made up of 14 amino acids. CDR3 in amino acids: CASRPGQETGELFF. The CDR3 DNA sequence: TGTGCCAGCAGGCCGGGACAGGAGACCGGGGAGCTGTTTTTT.

The chain combines TRBV5-1 with TRBJ1-2, with TRBD1 as a possible D gene (5 bases). The CDR3 length is 14 residues. Germline CDR1 and CDR2: SGHRS and YFSETQ. Deletions cut 4 bases from V and 6 bases from J, with 16 bases between. The CDR3 loop reads CASSLTHGADGYTF. The CDR3 DNA sequence: TGCGCCAGCAGCCTTACACACGGGGCGGATGGCTACACCTTC. The variable domain in full, completed from reference TRBV5-1 and TRBJ1-2, reads KAGVTQTPRYLIKTRGQQVTLSCSPISGHRSVSWYQQTPGQGLQFLFEYFSETQRNKGNFPGRFSGRQFSNSRSEMNVSTLELGDSALYLCASSLTHGADGYTFGSGTRLTVV.

The chain has TRBV7-6 and TRBJ2-2; D not certain. The CDR3 is made up of 16 amino acids. Germline CDR1 is SGHVS and CDR2 is FNYEAQ. Trimming took off 5 bases at V and 0 bases at J, with 13 bases between the two ends. The CDR3 DNA follows: TGTGCCAGCAGCCCCCCCCCAGCGCCGAACACCGGGGAGCTGTTTTTT. This encodes CASSPPPAPNTGELFF.

The chain has TRBV9 and TRBJ2-7; D not certain. V lost 2 bases and J lost 3, with 18 bases in between. Germline V gene lookup returns CDR1 SGDLS and CDR2 YYNGEE. The CDR3 is 16 amino acids. CDR3 nucleotide sequence: TGTGCCAGCAGCGTTGGGGTCCCCCCTCCATACTACGAGCAGTACTTC. Translation: CASSVGVPPPYYEQYF.

V is TRBV7-2 and J is TRBJ2-4; 7 bases agree with TRBD1. This CDR3 is 16 amino acids long. Germline values: CDR1 SGHTA, CDR2 FQGNSA. Losses at the gene ends were 0 bases for V and 7 bases for J; bases not matched to a gene: 9. CDR3 DNA: TGTGCCAGCAGCTTAGCGGGAGACAGGGCCAGGAACATTCAGTACTTC. It is translated as CASSLAGDRARNIQYF.

The chain links TRBV7-9 to TRBJ2-1; 7 bases are a match to TRBD2. Germline CDR1 is SEHNR and CDR2 is FQNEAQ (reference sequence). V trimming: 0 bases; J trimming: 0 bases; junction bases outside the gene matches: 2. The CDR3 totals 16 residues. This CDR3 is CASSLARGSSYNEQFF. CDR3 nucleotides: TGTGCCAGCAGCTTAGCCCGCGGGAGCTCCTACAATGAGCAGTTCTTC.

V and J are TRBV30 and TRBJ1-1, with no clear D. The V gene lost 8 bases and the J gene lost 4 bases, with 14 bases spanning the gap. CDR3 length equals 12 residues. The germline V gene encodes CDR1 GTSNPN and CDR2 SVGIG (reference sequence). DNA of the CDR3: TGTGCCCTCCCCTCGGGGTTCACTGAAGCTTTCTTT. It encodes CALPSGFTEAFF.

V gene TRBV4-1 combines with J gene TRBJ2-7; a possible D gene is TRBD1 (6 bases). The CDR3 spans 14 residues. Germline CDR1 MGHRA, CDR2 YSYEKL. V dropped 0 bases and J dropped 4 bases, with 10 bases sitting between them. Written as DNA, the CDR3 is TGCGCCAGCAGCCAAGATCCACAGGGTTACGAGCAGTACTTC. It is translated as CASSQDPQGYEQYF.

The chain joins TRBV2 to TRBJ1-2; D not resolved. CDR3 length equals 12 residues. CDR1 and CDR2 from the germline V gene are SNHLY and FYNNEI. Trimming removed 6 bases from V and 4 bases from J, with 9 bases in between. CDR3 sequence: CASRGRVYGYTF. Here the CDR3 DNA reads TGTGCCAGCAGAGGACGGGTCTATGGCTACACCTTC. The variable domain in full, completed from reference TRBV2 and TRBJ1-2, reads EPEVTQTPSHQVTQMGQEVILRCVPISNHLYFYWYRQILGQKVEFLVSFYNNEISEKSEIFDDQFSVERPDGSNFTLKIRSTKLEDSAMYFCASRGRVYGYTFGSGTRLTVV.